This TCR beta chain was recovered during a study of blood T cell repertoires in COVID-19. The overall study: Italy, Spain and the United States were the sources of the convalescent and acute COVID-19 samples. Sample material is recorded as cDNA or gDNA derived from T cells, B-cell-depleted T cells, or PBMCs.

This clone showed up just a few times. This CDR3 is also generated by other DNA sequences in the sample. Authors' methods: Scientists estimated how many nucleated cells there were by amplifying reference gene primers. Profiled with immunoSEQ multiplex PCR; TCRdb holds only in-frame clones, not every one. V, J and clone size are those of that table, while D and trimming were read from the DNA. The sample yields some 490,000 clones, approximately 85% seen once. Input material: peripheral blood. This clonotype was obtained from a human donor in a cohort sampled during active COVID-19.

CDR3 in DNA: TGTGCCAGCAGTGAACAAGGACTATTCTACGAGCAGTACTTC. This gives the protein CASSEQGLFYEQYF. The J gene is TRBJ2-7, the V gene TRBV2, with D possibly being TRBD2 (6 bases). From germline, CDR1 is SNHLY and CDR2 FYNNEI. The CDR3 has 14 amino acids. The germline V and J ends were trimmed by 2 bases and 3 bases, with 11 bases remaining between them.